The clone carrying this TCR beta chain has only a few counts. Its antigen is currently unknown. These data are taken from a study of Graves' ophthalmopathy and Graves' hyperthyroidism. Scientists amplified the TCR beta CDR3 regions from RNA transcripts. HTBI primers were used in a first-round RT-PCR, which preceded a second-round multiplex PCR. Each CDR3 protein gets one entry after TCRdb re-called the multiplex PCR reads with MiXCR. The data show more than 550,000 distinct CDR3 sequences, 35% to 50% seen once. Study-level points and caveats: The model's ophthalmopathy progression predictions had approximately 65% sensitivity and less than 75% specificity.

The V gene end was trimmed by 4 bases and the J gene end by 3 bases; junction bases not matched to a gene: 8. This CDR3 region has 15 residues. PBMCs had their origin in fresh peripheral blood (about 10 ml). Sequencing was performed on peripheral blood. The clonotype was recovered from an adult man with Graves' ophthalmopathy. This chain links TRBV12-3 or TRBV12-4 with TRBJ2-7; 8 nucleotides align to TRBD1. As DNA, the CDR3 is TGTGCCAGCAGTTCTCTGGCAGGGGGCCTCTACGAGCAGTACTTC. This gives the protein CASSSLAGGLYEQYF.